This T cell receptor beta chain is from a study of blood T cells in healthy people across ages. V dropped 5 bases and J dropped 5 bases, with 21 bases sitting between them. The V gene's germline CDR1 is LNHNV and CDR2 YYDKDF (reference sequence). The CDR3 has 17 amino acids. Then a second PCR, running about 6 to 12 cycles, was carried out with a sample-barcoded 5' primer and a J-beta primer mix. MiXCR was run by TCRdb on the 5' RACE reads, yielding one entry per CDR3 protein. The table lists more than 700,000 distinct CDR3 sequences, roughly 46% of them singletons. The clonotype was recovered from an elderly man in good health. This chain connects TRBV15 to TRBJ2-2; D possibly uses TRBD1 or TRBD2 (6 bases each). Sequenced material: blood. In DNA, the CDR3 is TGTGCCACCAGCTCAACTCGGGGGCTATCAGGAACCGGGGAGCTGTTTTTT. Translated: CATSSTRGLSGTGELFF. Together with reference TRBV15 and TRBJ2-2, the CDR3 gives the full variable domain: DAMVIQNPRYQVTQFGKPVTLSCSQTLNHNVMYWYQQKSSQAPKLLFHYYDKDFNNEADTPDNFQSRRPNTSFCFLDIRSPGLGDTAMYLCATSSTRGLSGTGELFFGEGSRLTVL.